This TCR beta chain originates from a study of blood T cell repertoires in COVID-19. Study-wide context: From the United States, Italy and Spain came samples of acute and convalescent COVID-19. In each case, the material was cDNA or gDNA derived from T cells, B-cell-depleted T cells, or PBMCs.

V dropped 6 bases and J dropped 9; count of bases not matched to a gene: 5. The CDR3 consists of 12 residues. Germline assignment: CDR1 LNHDA and CDR2 SQIVND (reference sequence). Per the authors' pipeline: Estimates of nucleated cell counts were drawn from the amplification of reference gene primers. The assay was immunoSEQ multiplex PCR, and TCRdb's table has in-frame clones only and misses some. Clonal size and the V and J genes are those of that table, whereas D and trimming came from the DNA. The data show 100,000 or so clones, about 86% seen once. The TCR was taken from a woman aged 60-75 years in a cohort sampled during active or convalescent COVID-19. The sample taken for sequencing was peripheral blood. The gene calls are TRBV19 and TRBJ2-1; TRBD1 aligns across 7 bases. CDR3 sequence (DNA): TGTGCCAGTAGGTACAGGGGAAGTGAGCAGTTCTTC. Encoded protein: CASRYRGSEQFF.